A selection of T cell receptor beta chains follows, all from one sample in a study of T cell responses to AZD1222 COVID-19 vaccine. Data came from immunoSEQ multiplex PCR; TCRdb stores just in-frame clones and leaves some out. Altogether 60,000 to 85,000 clones are present, about 85% being singletons, with the ten largest covering about a fifth. The source material was peripheral blood, sampled on day 0 of AZD1222 vaccination. Receptors originate from an adult in good health. Each CDR3 is given with its conserved first and last residue. A D gene is named only where the DNA matches it firmly. Some rows mark clone size as missing; the rest say once, few, many or name a class of expanded clone.

j_gene: TRBJ2-3
abundance: .
v_gene: TRBV3-1/TRBV3-2
d_gene: .
CDR3nt: TGTGCCAGCAGCCAAGAAAGCTGGGATACGCAGTATTTT
CDR3aa: CASSQESWDTQYF

j_gene: TRBJ2-7
abundance: .
v_gene: TRBV20-1
d_gene: .
CDR3nt: TGCAGTGCTAGACCGTCCTACGAGCAGTACTTC
CDR3aa: CSARPSYEQYF

j_gene: TRBJ2-7
abundance: few
v_gene: TRBV5-1
d_gene: TRBD1
CDR3nt: TGCGCCAGCAGCGGCAGGCTACAGGGGACGAGCGAGCAGTACTTC
CDR3aa: CASSGRLQGTSEQYF

j_gene: TRBJ2-5
abundance: .
v_gene: TRBV15
d_gene: TRBD2
CDR3nt: TGTGCCACCAGCACCCTTTTAAGCGGGGGCGGTGAGACCCAGTACTTC
CDR3aa: CATSTLLSGGGETQYF

j_gene: TRBJ1-2
abundance: .
v_gene: TRBV5-4
d_gene: TRBD1
CDR3nt: TGTGCCAGCAGCTTGGTAGACAGGGGGCCGTATGGCTACACCTTC
CDR3aa: CASSLVDRGPYGYTF

j_gene: TRBJ1-6
abundance: .
v_gene: TRBV2
d_gene: .
CDR3nt: TGTGCCAGCAGTGACGAGGGACTGGGAAATTCACCCCTCCACTTT
CDR3aa: CASSDEGLGNSPLHF

j_gene: TRBJ2-2
abundance: .
v_gene: TRBV12-5
d_gene: .
CDR3nt: TGTGCTAGTGGCCAACGGGGTAGTGGGGCCCTAAACACCGGGGAGCTGTTTTTT
CDR3aa: CASGQRGSGALNTGELFF

j_gene: TRBJ1-3
abundance: .
v_gene: TRBV25-1
d_gene: .
CDR3nt: TGTGCCAGCAGTGAATGGGGGGCGCCTGGAAACACCATATATTTT
CDR3aa: CASSEWGAPGNTIYF

j_gene: TRBJ1-2
abundance: .
v_gene: TRBV4-1
d_gene: .
CDR3nt: TGCGCCAGCAGCCAAGAAGGGGCGGGTGGCTACACCTTC
CDR3aa: CASSQEGAGGYTF

j_gene: TRBJ2-5
abundance: .
v_gene: TRBV4-2
d_gene: TRBD2
CDR3nt: TGTGCCAGCAGCCAAGAGGCAGGCTCTAGCGGGAGGATTGCCCAAGAGACCCAGTACTTC
CDR3aa: CASSQEAGSSGRIAQETQYF

j_gene: TRBJ1-5
abundance: .
v_gene: TRBV6-6
d_gene: .
CDR3nt: TGTGCCAGCAGTTACTCGGGTGGGGCGCTGAATCAGCCCCAGCATTTT
CDR3aa: CASSYSGGALNQPQHF

j_gene: TRBJ2-5
abundance: .
v_gene: TRBV12-3/TRBV12-4
d_gene: TRBD1
CDR3nt: TGTGCCAGCAATCCGACAGGGACGACCCAGTACTTC
CDR3aa: CASNPTGTTQYF

j_gene: TRBJ2-5
abundance: .
v_gene: TRBV20-1
d_gene: .
CDR3nt: TGCAGTGCTCCGGAGACCCAGTACTTC
CDR3aa: CSAPETQYF

j_gene: TRBJ1-5
abundance: .
v_gene: TRBV19
d_gene: TRBD1
CDR3nt: TGTGCCAGTAGTACGACAGGGGGGGGATTTCAGCCCCAGCATTTT
CDR3aa: CASSTTGGGFQPQHF

j_gene: TRBJ1-1
abundance: .
v_gene: TRBV5-4
d_gene: TRBD1
CDR3nt: TGTGCCAGCAGCTTGATGCAGGGGGCGGGCACTGAAGCTTTCTTT
CDR3aa: CASSLMQGAGTEAFF

j_gene: TRBJ1-2
abundance: .
v_gene: TRBV29-1
d_gene: .
CDR3nt: TGCAGCGTCATCACAGGGAGCTACACCTTC
CDR3aa: CSVITGSYTF

j_gene: TRBJ2-3
abundance: .
v_gene: TRBV27
d_gene: .
CDR3nt: TGTGCCAGCAGTTTATGGGGGGTTGATGATACGCAGTATTTT
CDR3aa: CASSLWGVDDTQYF

j_gene: TRBJ2-3
abundance: .
v_gene: TRBV7-9
d_gene: .
CDR3nt: TGTGCCAGCAGCCCTGCTGGTAGTGGCACAGATACGCAGTATTTT
CDR3aa: CASSPAGSGTDTQYF

j_gene: TRBJ2-1
abundance: .
v_gene: TRBV5-4
d_gene: TRBD2
CDR3nt: TGTGCCAGCAGCCGCGGGGGGTCCTCTTACAATGAGCAGTTCTTC
CDR3aa: CASSRGGSSYNEQFF

j_gene: TRBJ2-7
abundance: .
v_gene: TRBV14
d_gene: .
CDR3nt: TGTGCCAGCAGCCAAGATCCTAAGGTTGAGCAGTACTTC
CDR3aa: CASSQDPKVEQYF

j_gene: TRBJ2-7
abundance: .
v_gene: TRBV2
d_gene: .
CDR3nt: TGTGCCAGCAGTGAATTGGACGGAGTCAGTTACGAGCAGTACTTC
CDR3aa: CASSELDGVSYEQYF

j_gene: TRBJ2-7
abundance: .
v_gene: TRBV19
d_gene: .
CDR3nt: TGTGCCAGTAGTATTACCCCCGGGGCCTACTACGAGCAGTACTTC
CDR3aa: CASSITPGAYYEQYF

j_gene: TRBJ1-2
abundance: .
v_gene: TRBV6-5
d_gene: .
CDR3nt: TGTGCCAGCAGTTACTTGGGGTATGGCTACACCTTC
CDR3aa: CASSYLGYGYTF

j_gene: TRBJ2-1
abundance: .
v_gene: TRBV5-1
d_gene: .
CDR3nt: TGCGCCAGCAGCGGCGGGACAAATTACAATGAGCAGTTCTTC
CDR3aa: CASSGGTNYNEQFF

j_gene: TRBJ2-7
abundance: .
v_gene: TRBV30
d_gene: .
CDR3nt: TGTGCCTGGAGTCGGAGCTACGAGCAGTACTTC
CDR3aa: CAWSRSYEQYF

j_gene: TRBJ2-7
abundance: .
v_gene: TRBV11-2
d_gene: .
CDR3nt: TGTGCCAGCGAAGGGTATTACCAGGGGGGGACCTCCTACGAGCAGTACTTC
CDR3aa: CASEGYYQGGTSYEQYF

j_gene: TRBJ1-2
abundance: .
v_gene: TRBV6-5
d_gene: .
CDR3nt: TGTGCCAGCAGAAACCAAGGCCGGGATGGCTACACCTTC
CDR3aa: CASRNQGRDGYTF

j_gene: TRBJ2-7
abundance: .
v_gene: TRBV11-3
d_gene: .
CDR3nt: TGTGCCAGCAGCTTAGGGGACCGGGAGCAGTACTTC
CDR3aa: CASSLGDREQYF

j_gene: TRBJ1-2
abundance: .
v_gene: TRBV4-1
d_gene: TRBD1
CDR3nt: TGCGCCAGCAGCCAATTCACAGGGGGCGGAGGCTACACCTTC
CDR3aa: CASSQFTGGGGYTF

j_gene: TRBJ2-3
abundance: .
v_gene: TRBV2
d_gene: .
CDR3nt: TGTGCCAGCAGTGATACAGATACGCAGTATTTT
CDR3aa: CASSDTDTQYF

j_gene: TRBJ2-1
abundance: .
v_gene: TRBV11-2
d_gene: .
CDR3nt: TGTGCCAGCAGCTTAGAGGTAGCGGAGTACAATGAGCAGTTCTTC
CDR3aa: CASSLEVAEYNEQFF

j_gene: TRBJ1-1
abundance: .
v_gene: TRBV5-6
d_gene: .
CDR3nt: TGTGCCAGCAGCCCGTTAAACACTGAAGCTTTCTTT
CDR3aa: CASSPLNTEAFF

j_gene: TRBJ2-1
abundance: .
v_gene: TRBV6-1
d_gene: .
CDR3nt: TGTGCCAGCAGTGAACAAGGAGGAGAGCAGTTCTTC
CDR3aa: CASSEQGGEQFF

j_gene: TRBJ1-5
abundance: .
v_gene: TRBV10-3
d_gene: TRBD1
CDR3nt: TGTGCCATCAGTGAGTCGGGACAGCGGAATCAGCCCCAGCATTTT
CDR3aa: CAISESGQRNQPQHF

j_gene: TRBJ2-7
abundance: .
v_gene: TRBV4-2
d_gene: .
CDR3nt: TGTGCCAGCAGCCAAGACAGGGGTTACGAGCAGTACTTC
CDR3aa: CASSQDRGYEQYF

j_gene: TRBJ2-1
abundance: .
v_gene: TRBV6-5
d_gene: .
CDR3nt: TGTGCCAGCAGTTACACCGCCGCGTCAACGGAGAATGAGCAGTTCTTC
CDR3aa: CASSYTAASTENEQFF

j_gene: TRBJ2-3
abundance: .
v_gene: TRBV11-3
d_gene: TRBD1
CDR3nt: TGTGCCAGCAGCGGCGGACAGGATAGGATCGATACGCAGTATTTT
CDR3aa: CASSGGQDRIDTQYF

j_gene: TRBJ2-7
abundance: .
v_gene: TRBV10-3
d_gene: TRBD1
CDR3nt: TGTGCCATCGGGAGACAGGGGGCCTACGAGCAGTACTTC
CDR3aa: CAIGRQGAYEQYF

j_gene: TRBJ2-3
abundance: .
v_gene: TRBV11-2
d_gene: .
CDR3nt: TGTGCCAGCAGCCCCCTGGGCACAGATACGCAGTATTTT
CDR3aa: CASSPLGTDTQYF

j_gene: TRBJ1-2
abundance: .
v_gene: TRBV6-5
d_gene: .
CDR3nt: TGTGCCAGCAGCCCCTTGGGCCACTATGGCTACACCTTC
CDR3aa: CASSPLGHYGYTF

j_gene: TRBJ2-3
abundance: .
v_gene: TRBV7-9
d_gene: .
CDR3nt: TGTGCCAGCAGCTTGAGGGCAGATACGCAGTATTTT
CDR3aa: CASSLRADTQYF

j_gene: TRBJ1-5
abundance: .
v_gene: TRBV25-1
d_gene: TRBD1
CDR3nt: TGTGCCAGCAGTGAAGGGACAGGGGGCCTTCGGGGGCCCCAGCATTTT
CDR3aa: CASSEGTGGLRGPQHF

j_gene: TRBJ1-3
abundance: few
v_gene: TRBV14
d_gene: .
CDR3nt: TGTGCCAGCAGCCAAGATCCACTAAGGCCCCCGCGAGGAAACACCATATATTTT
CDR3aa: CASSQDPLRPPRGNTIYF

j_gene: TRBJ1-2
abundance: .
v_gene: TRBV10-3
d_gene: .
CDR3nt: TGTGCCATCAGTGGGGGTCAGGCCGGGGGCTATGGCTACACCTTC
CDR3aa: CAISGGQAGGYGYTF

j_gene: TRBJ2-1
abundance: .
v_gene: TRBV10-1
d_gene: TRBD2
CDR3nt: TGCGCCAGCAGCGAGTCGAAAAGAGGGAGGGATGAGCAGTTCTTC
CDR3aa: CASSESKRGRDEQFF

j_gene: TRBJ2-5
abundance: .
v_gene: TRBV6-2/TRBV6-3
d_gene: TRBD2
CDR3nt: TGTGCCAGCAGTTGGGGACTAGCGGGAGCGAGAGAGACCCAGTACTTC
CDR3aa: CASSWGLAGARETQYF

j_gene: TRBJ1-1
abundance: few
v_gene: TRBV6-1
d_gene: .
CDR3nt: TGTGCCAGCAGTGAAAACATGGGGAACACTGAAGCTTTCTTT
CDR3aa: CASSENMGNTEAFF

j_gene: TRBJ1-2
abundance: .
v_gene: TRBV4-1
d_gene: TRBD1
CDR3nt: TGCGCCAGCAGTCACACGCTCGACAGGGGAAGGACTGGCTACACCTTC
CDR3aa: CASSHTLDRGRTGYTF

j_gene: TRBJ1-5
abundance: .
v_gene: TRBV2
d_gene: .
CDR3nt: TGTGCCAGCAGTGACAGGGTAACTCAGCCCCAGCATTTT
CDR3aa: CASSDRVTQPQHF

j_gene: TRBJ2-1
abundance: .
v_gene: TRBV6-5
d_gene: .
CDR3nt: TGTGCCAGCAGCGGGGTAGGCAGGGGACATGAGCAGTTCTTC
CDR3aa: CASSGVGRGHEQFF

j_gene: TRBJ1-5
abundance: .
v_gene: TRBV28
d_gene: TRBD1
CDR3nt: TGTGCCAGCAGTATCACCGGGACAGGGGTCCAGCCCCAGCATTTT
CDR3aa: CASSITGTGVQPQHF

j_gene: TRBJ1-1
abundance: once
v_gene: TRBV12-3/TRBV12-4
d_gene: .
CDR3nt: TGTGCCAGCAGTTCCAGTCAGAACACTGAAGCTTTCTTT
CDR3aa: CASSSSQNTEAFF